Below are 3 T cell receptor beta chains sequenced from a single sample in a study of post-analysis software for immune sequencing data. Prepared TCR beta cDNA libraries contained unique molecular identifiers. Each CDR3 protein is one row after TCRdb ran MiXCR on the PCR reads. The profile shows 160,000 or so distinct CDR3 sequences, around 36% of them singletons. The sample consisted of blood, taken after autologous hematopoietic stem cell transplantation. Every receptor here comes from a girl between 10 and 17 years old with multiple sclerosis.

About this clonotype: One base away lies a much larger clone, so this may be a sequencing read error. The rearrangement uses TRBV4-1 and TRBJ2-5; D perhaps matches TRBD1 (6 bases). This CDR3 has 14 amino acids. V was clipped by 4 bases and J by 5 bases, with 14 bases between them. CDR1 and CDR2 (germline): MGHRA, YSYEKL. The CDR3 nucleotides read TGCGCCAGCAGCCGAGGGGGTAGCGCGGAGACCCAGTACTTC. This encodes CASSRGGSAETQYF.

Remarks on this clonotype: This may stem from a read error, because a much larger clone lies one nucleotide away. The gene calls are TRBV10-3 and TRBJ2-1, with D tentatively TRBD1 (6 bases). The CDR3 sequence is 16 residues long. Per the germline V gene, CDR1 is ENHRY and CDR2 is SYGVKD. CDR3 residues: CATSESRKGVDNEQFF. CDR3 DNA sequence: TGTGCCACCAGTGAGTCGAGGAAGGGGGTGGACAATGAGCAGTTCTTC.

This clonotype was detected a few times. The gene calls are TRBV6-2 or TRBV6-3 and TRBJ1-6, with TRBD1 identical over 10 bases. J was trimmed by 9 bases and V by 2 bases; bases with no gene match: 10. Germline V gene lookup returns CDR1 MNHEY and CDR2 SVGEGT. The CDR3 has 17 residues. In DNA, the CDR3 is TGTGCCAGCAGTTACACCCAGGGACAGGGGATCGGTTCACCCCTCCACTTT. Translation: CASSYTQGQGIGSPLHF.